These T cell receptor beta chains were read from a single sample in a study of chemoradiotherapy in HPV16-positive cancers. Method: immunoSEQ multiplex PCR; TCRdb's copy keeps in-frame clones and lacks some. The repertoire holds more than 2,000 clones, with nearly 90% as singletons. Sample: tumor tissue, taken from a patient who underwent chemoradiotherapy. These receptor sequences come from a human donor with HPV-associated anogenital cancer. Both conserved end residues are trimmed from each CDR3. Each record gives: CDR3 protein, clone size, V gene, CDR3 length. Only part of the rows carry a size: once, few, many, or a class if the clone is expanded.

CDR3aa: ASSPTGYQPQH
abundance: -
v_gene: TRBV28
len: 11

CDR3aa: ASSPSTGVDEKLF
abundance: -
v_gene: TRBV9
len: 13

CDR3aa: ASSPYFAGEEETQY
abundance: -
v_gene: TRBV28
len: 14

CDR3aa: ASSLIRALNTEAF
abundance: -
v_gene: TRBV7-9
len: 13

CDR3aa: ASSLSSSPGHEQY
abundance: -
v_gene: TRBV19
len: 13

CDR3aa: ASARGEDEQF
abundance: -
v_gene: TRBV27
len: 10

CDR3aa: ASSLAWASTDTQY
abundance: -
v_gene: TRBV5-8
len: 13

CDR3aa: ASSLVAGAYNEQF
abundance: -
v_gene: TRBV7-2
len: 13

CDR3aa: ASSLAAVGRAETQY
abundance: once
v_gene: TRBV5-5
len: 14

CDR3aa: ASLGLLNTEAF
abundance: once
v_gene: TRBV19
len: 11